These 22 T cell receptor beta chains share one sample of origin, sequenced in a study. TCRdb called the 5' RACE reads again in MiXCR, with one record for every CDR3 protein. The table has roughly 40,000 distinct CDR3 sequences, less than 35% seen once. Sequenced sample: memory CD4+ T cells sorted from a lymph node. Described subset: memory CD4+ T cells, CD4+CD45RO+CD25-. The receptor set was obtained from a female donor with breast cancer.

Concerning this clonotype itself: An end of the junction differs from the germline gene, which may be a read error. The chain carries TRBV27 and TRBJ1-6; 9 bases match TRBD1. Looked up from germline, CDR1 is MNHEY and CDR2 is SMNVEV (reference sequence). CDR3 length equals 17 residues. The CDR3 loop is CASSLRGQGYYNSPPHF. The CDR3 nucleotides read TGTGCCAGCAGTTTACGGGGACAGGGTTACTATAATTCACCCCCCCACTTT.

This clonotype turned up a few times. J is TRBJ1-4 and V is TRBV7-3, with 9 nucleotides matching TRBD1. V lost 4 bases to trimming and J lost 7 bases; unmatched junction nucleotides: 7. Germline CDR1 reads SGHTA; CDR2 reads FQGTGA. This CDR3 has 15 residues. DNA of the CDR3: TGTGCCAGCAGCTCCACAGGGGGCGCCGGTGAAAAACTGTTTTTT. Translated: CASSSTGGAGEKLFF.

This clonotype came up a few times. The chain joins TRBV5-1 to TRBJ1-1; TRBD1 agrees at 7 bases. The junction had 4 bases not matched to a gene; V was cut back by 1 base and J by 4 bases. Germline lookup yields CDR1 SGHRS and CDR2 YFSETQ. This CDR3 spans 14 amino acids. The CDR3 bases are TGCGCCAGCAGCTTGTCAGGGGGGGCCACTGAAGCTTTCTTT. Protein product: CASSLSGGATEAFF.

The J gene is TRBJ2-7, the V gene TRBV6-5; 9 positions match TRBD2. Germline CDR1 MNHEY, CDR2 SVGAGI. The trim removed 0 bases at V and 1 base at J, leaving 1 base unmatched. This CDR3 spans 15 amino acids. CDR3 loop: CASSYSSGSSYEQYF. For the CDR3, the DNA is TGTGCCAGCAGTTACTCTAGCGGGAGTTCCTACGAGCAGTACTTC.

The gene calls are TRBV29-1 and TRBJ2-1; D is uncertain. Germline V gives CDR1 SQVTM, CDR2 ANQGSEA. The CDR3 is made up of 12 amino acids. Deletions cut 5 bases from V and 6 bases from J, with 11 bases between. CDR3 in DNA: TGCAGCGTTTTCGAGTACGGCAATGAGCAGTTCTTC. Encoded protein: CSVFEYGNEQFF.

This clonotype came up a few times. The chain combines TRBV4-1 with TRBJ1-5; D is uncertain. Trimming removed 2 bases from V and 0 bases from J, with 8 bases in between. The germline V gene has CDR1 MGHRA and CDR2 YSYEKL. The CDR3 covers 15 residues. In nucleotides, the CDR3 is TGCGCCAGCAGCCAAAACTCTTATAGCAATCAGCCCCAGCATTTT. Translated, it gives CASSQNSYSNQPQHF.

The gene calls are TRBV7-8 and TRBJ1-1; D not certain. The germline V gene encodes CDR1 SGHVS and CDR2 FQNEAQ. V was shortened by 3 bases and J by 2 bases, with 7 bases between the two germline ends. The CDR3 loop spans 13 amino acids. CDR3: CASSFGDNTEAFF. CDR3 bases: TGTGCCAGCAGCTTCGGGGATAACACTGAAGCTTTCTTT.

This sequence joins TRBV4-2 and TRBJ2-1; D is unresolved. CDR1 is LGHNA and CDR2 is YNFKEQ in the germline V gene. Trimming stripped 0 bases from V and 10 bases from J, with 19 bases between. The CDR3 consists of 16 residues. The CDR3 reads CASSQDSDGSLGEQFF. Here the CDR3 DNA reads TGTGCCAGCAGCCAAGATTCTGATGGCTCCCTGGGGGAGCAGTTCTTC.

There are a few counts of this clonotype. V gene TRBV20-1 combines with J gene TRBJ1-2, with a possible D match to TRBD1 (5 bases). CDR3 length equals 12 residues. Germline loops: CDR1 DFQATT, CDR2 SNEGSKA (reference sequence). Trimming removed 6 bases from V and 6 bases from J, with 14 bases in between. CDR3 sequence (DNA): TGCAGTGCAACCGGGACGGTGAATGGCTACACCTTC. Residues: CSATGTVNGYTF.

The chain links TRBV27 to TRBJ2-1; 7 positions agree with TRBD2. The germline CDR1 and CDR2 sequences are MNHEY and SMNVEV (reference sequence). V gave up 2 bases and J gave up 3 bases; unmatched junction bases: 1. CDR3 size: 14 residues. The CDR3: CASSLPGGYNEQFF. CDR3 in DNA: TGTGCCAGCAGTTTACCGGGGGGCTACAATGAGCAGTTCTTC.

V and J are TRBV28 and TRBJ2-1; the D gene is possibly TRBD1 (6 bases). The germline gives CDR1 MDHEN, CDR2 SYDVKM. V lost 5 bases, J lost 15 bases, and 17 bases lay in between. The length of the CDR3 is 12 residues. The CDR3 protein is CASSLPSGRGFF. Here the CDR3 DNA reads TGTGCCAGCAGTCTCCCCTCGGGCAGGGGGTTCTTC.

The rearrangement links TRBV2 to TRBJ2-1; the match to TRBD2 covers 8 bases. V dropped 6 bases and J dropped 0; count of bases not matched to a gene: 10. The germline V gene has CDR1 SNHLY and CDR2 FYNNEI. This CDR3 contains 17 residues. CDR3 bases: TGTGCCAGCAGCCCCCCGGGGGGGGCCCCCTCCTACAATGAGCAGTTCTTC. Translating it yields CASSPPGGAPSYNEQFF.

This clonotype has more than one count but fewer than ten. The chain is built from TRBV28 and TRBJ2-1; no definite D call. CDR1 and CDR2 (germline): MDHEN, SYDVKM. The length of the CDR3 is 14 residues. Between the trimmed V and J ends, which lost 1 base and 8 bases, there was a span of 12 bases. CDR3 coding DNA: TGTGCCAGCAGTTTATCTCCGCGTGTCTATGAGCAGTTCTTC. Translated: CASSLSPRVYEQFF.

The chain carries TRBV20-1 and TRBJ2-5; D is unclear. Germline V CDR1 and CDR2: DFQATT, SNEGSKA (reference sequence). The germline V and J ends were trimmed by 2 bases and 5 bases, with 6 bases remaining between them. This CDR3 is built from 11 residues. The CDR3 DNA is TGCAGTGCTAGACCCGGGGAGACCCAGTACTTC. Amino acid sequence: CSARPGETQYF.

This clonotype was seen a few times. The chain has TRBV5-5 and TRBJ1-2; 9 bases match TRBD1. V lost 4 bases, J lost 6 bases, and 7 bases stayed unmatched. There are 14 residues in the CDR3. Per germline, CDR1 SGHKS and CDR2 YYEKEE (reference sequence). As DNA, the CDR3 is TGTGCCAGCAGCCCGTGGGGACAGGGTGATGGCTACACCTTC. Translating it yields CASSPWGQGDGYTF.

Worth noting for this clonotype: One junction end disagrees with the germline gene, perhaps due to a read error. The chain is built from TRBV7-9 and TRBJ1-6; perhaps TRBD1 as D (5 bases). This CDR3 region has 15 residues. The germline V gene encodes CDR1 SEHNR and CDR2 FQNEAQ (reference sequence). The chain's CDR3 is CASSFWGWGNSSLHF. DNA of the CDR3: TGTGCCAGCAGCTTTTGGGGATGGGGGAATTCATCCCTCCACTTT.

In DNA form, the CDR3 reads TGTGCCAGCAGTCGAATAGACAGTCCTAACGAGCAGTACTTC. This sequence encodes CASSRIDSPNEQYF. The V gene is TRBV27, the J gene TRBJ2-7; possible D gene TRBD1, 5 bases. The CDR3 totals 14 residues. Germline lookup yields CDR1 MNHEY and CDR2 SMNVEV (reference sequence). The germline V and J ends were trimmed by 5 bases and 5 bases, with 16 bases remaining between them.

This clonotype was seen more than once but under ten times. The chain uses TRBV12-3 or TRBV12-4 and TRBJ2-3; 12 positions match TRBD2. The CDR3 is 16 amino acids. J gave up 5 bases and V 6 bases, and 9 bases lay outside the gene matches. The CDR3 reads CASRRILAGGGDTQYF. The CDR3 region has the DNA TGTGCCAGCAGACGGATACTAGCGGGAGGAGGAGATACGCAGTATTTT.

This clonotype was found many times. V and J are TRBV10-3 and TRBJ1-5; D is unresolved. V was clipped by 3 bases and J by 0 bases, with 9 bases between them. Germline V CDR1 and CDR2: ENHRY, SYGVKD. The CDR3 sequence is 15 residues long. CDR3 in amino acids: CAISETVNSNQPQHF. The CDR3 DNA reads TGTGCCATCAGTGAAACAGTTAATAGCAATCAGCCCCAGCATTTT.

CDR3 nucleotides: TGTGCCAGCAGCTTACGGCGCTACCAAGAGACCCAGTACTTC. It is translated as CASSLRRYQETQYF. This chain links TRBV5-6 with TRBJ2-5; D unclear. This CDR3 contains 14 residues. V lost 2 bases and J 0 bases, leaving 8 bases between the germline ends. In germline, CDR1 is SGHDT, CDR2 YYEEEE.

This clonotype was counted a few times. The CDR3 bases are TGTGCCAGCAGCCTACAACTAGGGGGAAACACTGAAGCTTTCTTT. It specifies CASSLQLGGNTEAFF. This chain connects TRBV14 to TRBJ1-1, with a tentative D call TRBD1 (6 bases). Germline values: CDR1 SGHDN, CDR2 FVKESK. CDR3 length equals 15 residues. The ends were cut back, 4 bases at V and 2 bases at J, with 14 bases in the middle.

This chain connects TRBV28 to TRBJ1-5; 11 bases match TRBD1. Trimming at V came to 5 bases and at J to 7 bases, leaving 7 bases not matched to a gene. CDR1 MDHEN and CDR2 SYDVKM come from the germline V gene. The CDR3 spans 15 residues. The CDR3 nucleotides read TGTGCCAGCAGTGGCGGGACAGGGGGTTTCCAGCCCCAGCATTTT. This encodes CASSGGTGGFQPQHF.